A selection of T cell receptor beta chains follows, all from one sample in a study of blood T cells in healthy people across ages. MiXCR, run by TCRdb on the 5' RACE reads, gives a single entry per CDR3 protein. Of 600,000 to 800,000 distinct CDR3 sequences in the sample, approximately 52% were seen once. Input material: blood. These receptors were taken from a woman older than 75 in good health. Each CDR3 is given with its conserved first and last residue. The order of the fields is clone size, D gene, J gene, V gene, CDR3 protein, CDR3 DNA. A D gene is named only where the DNA matches it firmly. Rows give clone size only sometimes, using once, few, many, or a class for an expanded clone.

. . TRBJ2-3 TRBV5-5 CASSLDGTSTDTQYF TGTGCCAGCAGCTTGGACGGTACTAGCACAGATACGCAGTATTTT
few . TRBJ1-4 TRBV25-1 CASSELRGHSGWGEKLFF TGTGCCAGCAGTGAATTGAGGGGCCATTCTGGGTGGGGTGAAAAACTGTTTTTT
. . TRBJ2-2 TRBV29-1 CSVESQYTGELFF TGCAGCGTTGAATCCCAGTACACCGGGGAGCTGTTTTTT
. . TRBJ2-7 TRBV5-5 CASSLVLMGQEQYF TGTGCCAGCAGCTTGGTTCTGATGGGGCAAGAGCAGTACTTC
many . TRBJ2-3 TRBV2 CASSEVSLSTDTQYF TGTGCCAGCAGTGAAGTGTCACTGAGCACAGATACGCAGTATTTT
few . TRBJ2-4 TRBV5-1 CASSFTGTTVTLAKNIQYF TGCGCCAGCAGCTTTACCGGGACAACCGTCACGCTAGCCAAAAACATTCAGTACTTC
many . TRBJ2-1 TRBV14 CASSLSFPGVPFF TGTGCCAGCAGCCTCTCTTTTCCGGGGGTTCCGTTCTTC
many . TRBJ2-1 TRBV20-1 CSALGNEQFF TGCAGTGCTTTAGGCAATGAGCAGTTCTTC
. . TRBJ1-5 TRBV27 CASSVRGPQPQHF TGTGCCAGCAGTGTCAGGGGCCCTCAGCCCCAGCATTTT
. TRBD1 TRBJ2-7 TRBV7-2 CASSPRETGLVGYEQYF TGTGCCAGCAGCCCTAGGGAGACAGGGCTGGTAGGTTACGAGCAGTACTTC
many . TRBJ2-1 TRBV7-3 CASSPYRAGLNEQFF TGTGCCAGCAGCCCCTACAGGGCAGGTCTCAATGAGCAGTTCTTC
many . TRBJ1-2 TRBV12-3/TRBV12-4 CASSSPRTDLANYGYTF TGTGCCAGCAGTTCCCCGCGGACAGATCTTGCTAACTATGGCTACACCTTC
. TRBD1 TRBJ2-3 TRBV7-6 CASSLVGQDTDTQYF TGTGCCAGCAGCTTAGTGGGACAGGACACAGATACGCAGTATTTT
. . TRBJ2-5 TRBV6-5 CASSTSAAQETQYF TGTGCCAGCAGTACATCGGCAGCCCAAGAGACCCAGTACTTC
many . TRBJ2-1 TRBV10-3 CAISGSGGDNEQFF TGTGCCATCAGTGGGAGCGGAGGGGACAATGAGCAGTTCTTC
many . TRBJ2-3 TRBV12-3/TRBV12-4 CASSWQRSSTDTQYF TGTGCCAGCAGTTGGCAGCGGAGCAGCACAGATACGCAGTATTTT
. . TRBJ1-2 TRBV12-3/TRBV12-4 CASTSGAYGYTF TGTGCCAGCACCTCAGGGGCCTATGGCTACACCTTC
. . TRBJ2-5 TRBV18 CASSVGTKSYNEQYF TGTGCCAGCTCAGTAGGGACAAAATCCTACAATGAGCAGTACTTC
once TRBD1 TRBJ2-1 TRBV28 CASSGTDHNEQFF TGTGCCAGCAGTGGGACAGACCACAATGAGCAGTTCTTC
few . TRBJ1-5 TRBV20-1 CSARNVGKNQPQHF TGCAGTGCTAGAAATGTGGGTAAGAATCAGCCCCAGCATTTT
. . TRBJ2-1 TRBV21-1 CASSKVWGAGDNEQFF TGTGCCAGCAGCAAAGTGTGGGGAGCGGGAGACAATGAGCAGTTCTTC
. . TRBJ1-4 TRBV2 CASSSYGQLGEKLFF TGTGCCAGCAGCTCCTACGGCCAACTAGGTGAAAAACTGTTTTTT
. . TRBJ1-5 TRBV4-1 CASRLDIYSNQPQHF TGCGCCAGCAGACTGGATATCTATAGCAATCAGCCCCAGCATTTT
few . TRBJ2-7 TRBV4-2 CASSQGGISYEQYF TGTGCCAGCAGCCAAGGAGGGATCTCCTACGAGCAGTACTTC
. . TRBJ1-2 TRBV21-1 CARSRSGGGANYGYTF TGTGCCAGGTCAAGGAGCGGGGGCGGAGCTAACTATGGCTACACCTTC
. TRBD2 TRBJ2-1 TRBV9 CASSVLLGGGEQFF TGTGCCAGCAGCGTGCTCCTCGGCGGGGGTGAGCAGTTCTTC
. . TRBJ2-3 TRBV11-2 CASSLNVAPSTDTQYF TGTGCCAGCAGCTTAAATGTAGCCCCTTCCACAGATACGCAGTATTTT
. . TRBJ1-2 TRBV12-3/TRBV12-4 CASSPIGTSYGYTF TGTGCCAGCAGTCCCATCGGGACCTCCTATGGCTACACCTTC
. TRBD2 TRBJ2-3 TRBV28 CASSTSSGRGTDTQYF TGTGCCAGCAGCACCTCTAGCGGGAGGGGCACAGATACGCAGTATTTT
. . TRBJ2-4 TRBV20-1 CSARRRLQDIQYF TGCAGTGCTAGACGGAGGCTCCAGGACATTCAGTACTTC
. . TRBJ2-3 TRBV29-1 CSVDAITSTDTQYF TGCAGCGTTGATGCCATCACTAGCACAGATACGCAGTATTTT
few . TRBJ1-6 TRBV12-3/TRBV12-4 CASSRGFNSPLHF TGTGCCAGCAGCCGGGGCTTCAATTCACCCCTCCACTTT
. TRBD1 TRBJ2-1 TRBV19 CASSIATGDNEQFF TGTGCCAGTAGTATTGCAACAGGGGACAATGAGCAGTTCTTC
. TRBD1 TRBJ2-3 TRBV7-9 CASSNRQGRGTDTQYF TGTGCCAGCAGCAACCGACAGGGGAGAGGAACAGATACGCAGTATTTT
many TRBD1 TRBJ1-2 TRBV6-6 CASRDGQGGNLCTF TGTGCCAGCAGGGATGGACAGGGGGGTAATCTGTGCACCTTC
few . TRBJ2-1 TRBV18 CASSPARNEQFF TGTGCCAGCTCACCAGCAAGGAATGAGCAGTTCTTC
. . TRBJ2-6 TRBV20-1 CSAEGGSGANVLTF TGCAGTGCGGAGGGTGGCTCTGGGGCCAACGTCCTGACTTTC
. . TRBJ2-7 TRBV6-1 CASSEAGGTAGYEQYF TGTGCCAGCAGTGAAGCGGGGGGAACGGCCGGCTACGAGCAGTACTTC
once . TRBJ2-1 TRBV11-3 CASSQDTDRSSYNEQFF TGTGCCAGCAGCCAAGACACCGACAGGAGCTCCTACAATGAGCAGTTCTTC
. TRBD2 TRBJ2-5 TRBV12-3/TRBV12-4 CASSLRASGGSEETQYF TGTGCCAGCAGTTTAAGGGCTAGCGGGGGTTCGGAAGAGACCCAGTACTTC
many . TRBJ1-1 TRBV12-3/TRBV12-4 CASRATAGGEAFF TGTGCCAGCAGGGCGACAGCGGGTGGTGAAGCTTTCTTT
many TRBD2 TRBJ2-1 TRBV29-1 CSVETASGTKQFF TGCAGCGTTGAGACGGCTAGCGGGACTAAGCAGTTCTTC
. . TRBJ1-1 TRBV20-1 CSAPPGRTDTEAFF TGCAGTGCGCCTCCAGGGAGAACGGACACTGAAGCTTTCTTT
few TRBD1 TRBJ2-7 TRBV6-1 CASRTGVYEQYF TGTGCCAGCCGGACAGGGGTCTACGAGCAGTACTTC
many TRBD2 TRBJ2-3 TRBV12-3/TRBV12-4 CASSPGTNTDTQYF TGTGCCAGCAGTCCAGGGACTAACACAGATACGCAGTATTTT
few TRBD2 TRBJ2-3 TRBV30 CAWSLTSGSADTQYF TGTGCCTGGAGTTTAACTAGCGGGAGTGCAGATACGCAGTATTTT